Included here is one TCR beta chain sequence, with context. Its antigen remains undetermined. No base qualities exist here, and no much larger clone lies one base off it. Reading the germline V gene gives CDR1 SGHDT and CDR2 YYEEEE. There are 17 amino acids in the CDR3, from cysteine to phenylalanine inclusive. The kept DNA is CDR3 alone, 51 bases in frame from the first base. Clipping removes 4 bases from V and 0 bases from J, with 5 as the unmatched junction base count. This sample stems from a study of Ad26.COV2.S vaccination and SARS-CoV-2 variants listed by TCRdb under 2021. Regarding the complete study: Vaccine-arm donors were drawn from COV1001, a multicentre, randomized, double-blind, placebo-controlled phase I-IIa trial of Ad26.COV2.S in healthy adults. Ad26.COV2.S was administered intramuscularly at 5 x 10^10 or 1 x 10^11 viral particles, either as a single shot or as two shots given 56 days apart. The specificity and breadth of SARS-CoV-2-reactive T cell receptors after Ad26.COV2.S vaccination were assessed by TCRbeta repertoire sequencing. A total of roughly 32 samples were included in the TCR-sequenced set, comprising approximately 20 Ad26.COV2.S vaccine recipients, 5 placebo recipients and 8 SARS-CoV-2 convalescent individuals. Trial participants were randomized into five groups of five: low-dose or high-dose Ad26.COV2.S given once or twice, or placebo on both occasions. Throughout the experiments and outcome assessment, investigators stayed blinded to trial group allocation. General findings and caveats noted by the study authors: The authors noted that the TCR breadth and depth analyses may have underestimated total T cell responses. The study lacked the statistical power to compare responses across vaccine doses or regimens. Non-spike TCR breadth was comparable between vaccine and placebo recipients, consistent with the vaccine containing only spike. Substantial breadth of spike-specific CD8+ and CD4+ T cell responses was reported after vaccination. Ad26.COV2.S recipients had higher spike-specific TCR breadth than placebo recipients (P = 0.0014).

Sample treatment or condition, as interpreted from the label and publication: about 20 received Ad26.COV2.S at low or high dose, single or two shots; 5 received placebo; per-sample allocation not given. Repertoires of vaccine and placebo recipients were sequenced from samples collected on day 63 after the first injection. In Cohort 1b, around 23 adults aged 18-55 years were enrolled at a single site in Boston, USA, between 29 July and 7 August 2020. As a vaccine, Ad26.COV2.S was a replication-incompetent adenovirus type 26 vector that expressed a prefusion-stabilized SARS-CoV-2 spike protein derived from the original Wuhan strain. The immunoSEQ Assay was the method used to sequence TCRbeta CDR3 regions. After extraction, genomic DNA underwent amplification by bias-controlled multiplex PCR, followed by high-throughput sequencing. On the authors' methods: To quantify the absolute abundance of every unique TCRbeta CDR3 region, sequences were collapsed and filtered. Usable DNA was measured by amplifying reference genes present in all nucleated cells, and TCRbeta template counts were normalized to that usable DNA to estimate T cell fraction. Repertoire TCRs were annotated as SARS-CoV-2-specific when V gene, CDR3 amino acid sequence and J gene were exactly matched to a known reactive TCR set. The reference SARS-CoV-2 TCR set was derived from MIRA and filtered for enrichment in COVID-19-positive ImmuneCODE repertoires, a step that removed public or cross-reactive TCRs. Using the MIRA antigens, annotated TCRs were further analysed by specific ORF or by position within an ORF. Depth was the summed frequency of annotated unique rearrangements, while breadth was defined as annotated unique rearrangements over total unique productive rearrangements. Group comparisons of TCR breadth used two-sided Wilcoxon rank-sum tests. The clones in this table, taken by TCRdb from immuneACCESS, are in-frame only. Not every clone is retained; where verified, under half of the shortfall comes from an unresolved V gene, and the cause of the rest is unknown. V and J calls plus clone size are reproduced from that table; the DNA served to infer D and trimming. The sample records about 350,000 clones, approximately 90% of which are singletons. The ten biggest clones cover approximately 5.9% of the sample.

The input for sequencing was peripheral blood, taken in a trial of Ad26.COV2.S vaccine versus placebo. The receptor was derived from a person aged 18-60 years who received the Ad26.COV2.S COVID-19 vaccine or a placebo. Here the chain combines TRBV5-6 and TRBJ2-1; 12 bases in the middle match TRBD2. The CDR3 amino acid sequence is: CASSQTSGGASYNEQFF. The DNA reads as follows: TGTGCCAGCAGCCAGACTAGCGGGGGAGCCTCCTACAATGAGCAGTTCTTC.